Below are 20 T cell receptor beta chains sequenced from a single sample in a study of tumor-infiltrating lymphocytes in localized non-small cell lung cancer. Generated by immunoSEQ multiplex PCR, the TCRdb table keeps only in-frame clones and is missing some. Among roughly 16,000 clones listed, about three quarters were seen once. Sequencing was done on a sample of lung tumor tissue. Receptor source: a human donor with non-small cell lung cancer.

This clone was counted only a few times. The V and J genes are TRBV30 and TRBJ2-5, with 9 bases lining up with TRBD1. The germline gives CDR1 GTSNPN, CDR2 SVGIG (reference sequence). Germline trimming cut 2 bases from V and 5 bases from J; bases unmatched to any gene: 12. This CDR3 spans 16 amino acids. The chain's CDR3 is CAWSSPGQGLGETQYF. Here the CDR3 DNA reads TGTGCCTGGAGTTCTCCGGGACAGGGCTTGGGGGAGACCCAGTACTTC.

The chain employs TRBV27 and TRBJ1-4, with 8 bases that match TRBD1. After removal of 5 bases from V and 12 bases from J, the junction contained 5 bases not matched to a gene. Germline CDR1 MNHEY, CDR2 SMNVEV (reference sequence). The CDR3 spans 12 residues. The CDR3 bases are TGTGCCAGCAGTCCGCAACAGGGGGAACTGTTTTTT. The encoded protein is CASSPQQGELFF.

This clone was recorded once. The gene calls are TRBV29-1 and TRBJ2-3; tentatively, D is TRBD2 (5 bases). V was shortened by 6 bases and J by 4 bases, with 20 bases between the two germline ends. The CDR3 length is 15 residues. Per germline, CDR1 SQVTM and CDR2 ANQGSEA. The CDR3 loop reads CSVVPGGGSPDTQYF. Here the CDR3 DNA reads TGCAGCGTCGTTCCAGGTGGAGGTAGTCCAGATACGCAGTATTTT.

The chain carries TRBV5-1 and TRBJ2-5; no clear D. The germline V gene encodes CDR1 SGHRS and CDR2 YFSETQ. V was cut by 4 bases and J by 2 bases, with 12 bases left in between. The CDR3 is 14 residues long. CDR3 in amino acids: CASSAPSSQETQYF. The CDR3 bases are TGCGCCAGCAGCGCACCTTCCAGTCAAGAGACCCAGTACTTC.

The chain joins TRBV30 to TRBJ1-2; 9 bases fit TRBD1. This CDR3 is 13 amino acids long. V trimming: 4 bases; J trimming: 11 bases; junction bases outside the gene matches: 11. CDR1 is GTSNPN and CDR2 is SVGIG in the germline V gene (reference sequence). The CDR3 loop is CAWNRGTGTMYTF. CDR3 in DNA: TGTGCCTGGAATCGGGGGACAGGGACGATGTACACCTTC.

V gene TRBV10-3 combines with J gene TRBJ2-7; 10 nucleotides match TRBD2. The CDR3 consists of 14 residues. J lost 5 bases, V lost 5 bases, and 6 bases had no gene match. CDR1 ENHRY and CDR2 SYGVKD come from the germline V gene. The CDR3 DNA reads as TGTGCCATCAGTCCTAGCGGGAGTGGCAACGAGCAGTACTTC. This codes for CAISPSGSGNEQYF.

This clone was found a few times. The J gene is TRBJ2-7, the V gene TRBV7-6; tentative D call: TRBD1 (5 bases). The V end lost 0 bases, the J end lost 5 bases, and 11 bases lay between the germline ends. Germline V gene data show CDR1 as SGHVS and CDR2 as FNYEAQ. The CDR3 contains 14 residues. The CDR3 region has the DNA TGTGCCAGCAGCTTAGCGTTATCAGGGAACGAGCAGTACTTC. Translation: CASSLALSGNEQYF.

The chain couples TRBV4-1 to TRBJ2-7; no definite D call. Germline assignment: CDR1 MGHRA and CDR2 YSYEKL. Trimming took off 0 bases at V and 1 base at J, with 7 bases between the two ends. This CDR3 is built from 14 residues. CDR3 DNA sequence: TGCGCCAGCAGCCAAGAATCAGATTCCTACGAGCAGTACTTC. It yields the protein CASSQESDSYEQYF.

V gene TRBV27 combines with J gene TRBJ1-2; a possible D gene is TRBD1 (5 bases). Trimming took off 4 bases at V and 5 bases at J, with 8 bases between the two ends. The CDR3 contains 12 residues. Germline V CDR1 and CDR2: MNHEY, SMNVEV (reference sequence). In DNA, the CDR3 is TGTGCCAGCAGTTCGGGACCGTATGGCTACACCTTC. Translated, it gives CASSSGPYGYTF.

The chain joins TRBV5-4 to TRBJ1-1; D unresolved. This CDR3 is 13 amino acids long. Germline-derived CDR1 and CDR2 are SGHNT and YYREEE (reference sequence). Trimming pared 4 bases from V and 5 bases from J, leaving 12 bases between. The CDR3 region has the DNA TGTGCCAGCAGCCTACAAAGAGGGACTGAAGCTTTCTTT. As protein: CASSLQRGTEAFF.

The chain is built from TRBV14 and TRBJ2-2; D gene unclear. The CDR3 is 14 residues long. The germline CDR1 and CDR2 sequences are SGHDN and FVKESK. With 1 base removed from V and 2 bases from J, the gap between germline ends came to 5 bases. The chain's CDR3 is CASSQAFNTGELFF. The CDR3 DNA follows: TGTGCCAGCAGCCAAGCTTTCAACACCGGGGAGCTGTTTTTT.

The V call is TRBV7-2, the J call TRBJ1-5; D is uncertain. CDR1 is SGHTA and CDR2 is FQGNSA in the germline V gene. There are 14 residues in the CDR3. Trimming took 1 base from V and 10 from J, leaving 14 bases between them. In DNA, the CDR3 is TGTGCCAGCAGCTTAGAGGAGGGATTGGGACCCCAGCATTTT. Translating it yields CASSLEEGLGPQHF.

There are a few counts of this clone. DNA of the CDR3: TGTGCCAGCAGTCCCTTAGCGGGAGGGGGAGCAGATACGCAGTATTTT. It encodes CASSPLAGGGADTQYF. The chain joins TRBV6-4 to TRBJ2-3, with 11 bases matching TRBD2. Losses at the gene ends were 5 bases for V and 4 bases for J; bases not matched to a gene: 8. Germline CDR1 reads MRHNA; CDR2 reads SNTAGT. The CDR3 is made up of 16 amino acids.

This clone has just a few counts. The V and J genes are TRBV7-9 and TRBJ1-5; D may be TRBD1 (6 bases). Germline CDR1 SEHNR, CDR2 FQNEAQ (reference sequence). The germline V and J ends were trimmed by 5 bases and 1 base, with 15 bases remaining between them. This CDR3 comprises 16 residues. The chain's CDR3 is CASSRGGTRSNQPQHF. CDR3 in DNA: TGTGCCAGCAGCCGGGGGGGGACAAGGAGCAATCAGCCCCAGCATTTT.

A few counts support this clone. This chain connects TRBV19 to TRBJ1-5; D is undetermined. Trimming shortened V by 6 bases and J by 11 bases, and 23 bases separated the two germline ends. The CDR3 sequence is 15 residues long. Per germline, CDR1 LNHDA and CDR2 SQIVND (reference sequence). As DNA, the CDR3 is TGTGCCAGTAGCCTGGTCGCGGGAGTGCAAAGGGCCCAGCATTTT. It translates to CASSLVAGVQRAQHF.

The J gene is TRBJ2-1, the V gene TRBV30; TRBD1 aligns across 7 bases. Per the germline V gene, CDR1 is GTSNPN and CDR2 is SVGIG (reference sequence). The CDR3 totals 11 residues. V trimming: 4 bases; J trimming: 8 bases; junction bases outside the gene matches: 2. The CDR3 reads CAWNRGYEQFF. CDR3 nucleotides: TGTGCCTGGAACAGGGGTTATGAGCAGTTCTTC. The whole variable domain, filled in from reference TRBV30 and TRBJ2-1, reads SQTIHQWPATLVQPVGSPLSLECTVEGTSNPNLYWYRQAAGRGLQLLFYSVGIGQISSEVPQNLSASRPQDRQFILSSKKLLLSDSGFYLCAWNRGYEQFFGPGTRLTVL.

This clone has just one count. The chain links TRBV30 to TRBJ2-7; no definite D call. This CDR3 has 11 residues. Germline V gene data show CDR1 as GTSNPN and CDR2 as SVGIG (reference sequence). Trimming shortened V by 7 bases and J by 4 bases, and 11 bases separated the two germline ends. The CDR3 DNA reads TGTGCCTTGAGCGAACGTTACGAGCAGTACTTC. This encodes CALSERYEQYF.

Turning to this clone: The same CDR3 also results from other DNA sequences found in this sample. V is TRBV5-1 and J is TRBJ1-1; the D gene is possibly TRBD1 (5 bases). V shed 2 bases and J shed 1 base, with 6 bases lying between them. Germline CDR1 is SGHRS and CDR2 is YFSETQ. CDR3 size: 13 residues. The CDR3 DNA is TGCGCCAGCAGCTTCACAGGGAACACTGAAGCTTTCTTT. Translating it yields CASSFTGNTEAFF.

J is TRBJ2-1 and V is TRBV9; 8 bases map to TRBD1. Germline loops: CDR1 SGDLS, CDR2 YYNGEE. The CDR3 extends over 13 amino acids. With 3 bases clipped from V and 6 bases from J, the junction kept 2 bases outside the gene matches. CDR3 in DNA: TGTGCCAGCAGCGGAGACAGGGGCAATGAGCAGTTCTTC. Translating it yields CASSGDRGNEQFF.

This clone has a handful of counts. This chain connects TRBV11-2 to TRBJ1-2; D call uncertain. The CDR3 is made up of 16 amino acids. V was clipped by 3 bases and J by 6 bases, with 20 bases between them. Germline assignment: CDR1 SGHAT and CDR2 FQNNGV. CDR3 in amino acids: CASSFFGGQAADGYTF. The CDR3 nucleotides read TGTGCCAGCAGCTTCTTTGGCGGGCAGGCAGCTGATGGCTACACCTTC.